This TCR beta chain was identified in a study of OX40 agonist ivuxolimab in advanced cancers. Study in general: Aged roughly 23 to 80 with a mean of about 63 years, they were almost 85% male. Three patients had partial responses: one hepatocellular carcinoma, two cutaneous melanoma.

The assay was immunoSEQ multiplex PCR, and TCRdb's table has in-frame clones only and misses some. The sample holds tens of thousands of clones, 85% to 90% seen once. Worth noting for this clone: What it binds is not known.

General study findings and limits: At 0.1 to 3.0 mg/kg, clonal expansion of CD4+ and CD8+ blood T cells had occurred by week 6. Relative to CD4+, CD8+ T cells held more expanded clones on average.

Trimming took 5 bases from V and 4 from J, leaving 11 bases between them. Germline assignment: CDR1 SEHNR and CDR2 FQNEAQ (reference sequence). This CDR3 spans 13 amino acids. V and J are TRBV7-9 and TRBJ1-1, with D hard to call. This receptor was obtained from an adult with an advanced solid tumor such as melanoma, head and neck, liver or kidney cancer. This material consisted of CD4+ or CD8+ T cells sorted from blood, taken in a trial of the OX40 agonist ivuxolimab. CDR3 sequence: CASSTSRGTEAFF. For the CDR3, the DNA is TGTGCCAGCAGCACCTCCCGGGGCACTGAAGCTTTCTTT.